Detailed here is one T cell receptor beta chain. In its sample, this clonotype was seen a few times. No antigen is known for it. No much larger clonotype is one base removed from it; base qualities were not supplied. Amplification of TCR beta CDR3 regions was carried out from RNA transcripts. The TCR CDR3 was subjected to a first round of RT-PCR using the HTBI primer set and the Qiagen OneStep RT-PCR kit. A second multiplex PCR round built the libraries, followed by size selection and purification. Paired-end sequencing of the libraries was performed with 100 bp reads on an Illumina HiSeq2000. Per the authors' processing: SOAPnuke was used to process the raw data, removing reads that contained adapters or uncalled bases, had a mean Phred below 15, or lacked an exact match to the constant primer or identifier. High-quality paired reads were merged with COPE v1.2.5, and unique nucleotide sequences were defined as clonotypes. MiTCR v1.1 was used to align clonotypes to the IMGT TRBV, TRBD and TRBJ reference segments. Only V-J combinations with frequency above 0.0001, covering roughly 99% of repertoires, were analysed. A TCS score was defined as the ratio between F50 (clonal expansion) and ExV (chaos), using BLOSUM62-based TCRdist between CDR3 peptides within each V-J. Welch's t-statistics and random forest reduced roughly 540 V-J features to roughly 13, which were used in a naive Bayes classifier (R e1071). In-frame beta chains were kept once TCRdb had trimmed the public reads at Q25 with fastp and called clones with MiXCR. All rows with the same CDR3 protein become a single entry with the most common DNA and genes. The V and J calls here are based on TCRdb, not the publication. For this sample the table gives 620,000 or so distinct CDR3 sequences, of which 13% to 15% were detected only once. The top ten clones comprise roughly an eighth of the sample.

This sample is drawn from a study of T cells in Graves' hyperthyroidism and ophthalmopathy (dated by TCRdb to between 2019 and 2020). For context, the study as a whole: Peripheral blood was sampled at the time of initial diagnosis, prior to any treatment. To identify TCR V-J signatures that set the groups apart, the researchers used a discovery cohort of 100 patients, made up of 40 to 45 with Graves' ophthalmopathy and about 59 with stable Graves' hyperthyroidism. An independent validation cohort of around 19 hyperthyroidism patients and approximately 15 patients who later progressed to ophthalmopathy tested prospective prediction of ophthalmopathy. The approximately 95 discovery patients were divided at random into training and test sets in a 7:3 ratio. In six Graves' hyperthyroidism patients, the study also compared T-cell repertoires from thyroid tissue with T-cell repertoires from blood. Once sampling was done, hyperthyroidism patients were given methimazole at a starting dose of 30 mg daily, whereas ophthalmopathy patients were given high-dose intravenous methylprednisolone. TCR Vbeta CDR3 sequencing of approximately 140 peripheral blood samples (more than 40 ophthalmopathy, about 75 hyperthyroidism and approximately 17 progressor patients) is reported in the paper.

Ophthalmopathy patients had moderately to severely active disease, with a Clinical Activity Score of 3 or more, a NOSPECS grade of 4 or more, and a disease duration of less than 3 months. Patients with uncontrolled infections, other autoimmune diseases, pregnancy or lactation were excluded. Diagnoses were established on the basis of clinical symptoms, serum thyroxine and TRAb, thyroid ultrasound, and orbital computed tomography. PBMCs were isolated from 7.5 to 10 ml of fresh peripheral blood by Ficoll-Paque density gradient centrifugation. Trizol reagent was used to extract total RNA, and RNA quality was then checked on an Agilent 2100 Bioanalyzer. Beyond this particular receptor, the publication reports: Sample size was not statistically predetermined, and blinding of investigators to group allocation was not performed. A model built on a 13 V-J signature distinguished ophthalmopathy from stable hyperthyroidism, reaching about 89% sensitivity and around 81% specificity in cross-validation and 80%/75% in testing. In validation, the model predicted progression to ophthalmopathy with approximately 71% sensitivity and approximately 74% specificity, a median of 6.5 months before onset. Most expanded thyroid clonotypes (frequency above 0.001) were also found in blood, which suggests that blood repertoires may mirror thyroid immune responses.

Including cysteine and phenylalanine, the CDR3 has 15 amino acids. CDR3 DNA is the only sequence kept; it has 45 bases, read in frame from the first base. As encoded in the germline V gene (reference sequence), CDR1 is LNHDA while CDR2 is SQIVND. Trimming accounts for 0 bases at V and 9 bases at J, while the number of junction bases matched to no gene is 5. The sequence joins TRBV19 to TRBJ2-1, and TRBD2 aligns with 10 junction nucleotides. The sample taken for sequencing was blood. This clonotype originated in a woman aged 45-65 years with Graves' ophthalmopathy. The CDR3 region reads CASSIELAGVLEQFF. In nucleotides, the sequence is TGTGCCAGTAGTATAGAGCTAGCGGGAGTGCTTGAGCAGTTCTTC.